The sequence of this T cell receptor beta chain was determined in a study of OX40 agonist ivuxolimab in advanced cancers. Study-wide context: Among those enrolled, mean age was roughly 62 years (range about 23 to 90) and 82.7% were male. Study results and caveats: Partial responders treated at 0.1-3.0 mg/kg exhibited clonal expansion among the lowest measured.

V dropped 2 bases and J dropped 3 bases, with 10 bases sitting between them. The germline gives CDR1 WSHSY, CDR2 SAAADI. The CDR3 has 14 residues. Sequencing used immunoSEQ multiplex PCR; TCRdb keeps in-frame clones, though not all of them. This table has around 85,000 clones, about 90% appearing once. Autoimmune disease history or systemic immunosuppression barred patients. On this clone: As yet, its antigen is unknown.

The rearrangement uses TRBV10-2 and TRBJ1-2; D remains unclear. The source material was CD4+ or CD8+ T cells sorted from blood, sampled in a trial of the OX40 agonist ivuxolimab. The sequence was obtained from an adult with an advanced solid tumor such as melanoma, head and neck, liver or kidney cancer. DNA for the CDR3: TGCGCCAGCAGTGAGATCAAGTCTTACTATGGCTACACCTTC. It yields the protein CASSEIKSYYGYTF.